A selection of T cell receptor beta chains follows, all from one sample in a study of beta chain features in type 1 diabetes. This table comes from immunoSEQ multiplex PCR, and its TCRdb copy is limited to in-frame clones, with some not included. The top ten clones hold 0.65% to 0.9% of a sample with around 16,000 clones, just over 70% of them seen once. Sequencing was done on a sample of stem cell memory CD4+ T cells from blood. Source of these receptors: a man aged 25 to 45 with type 1 diabetes. Each CDR3 is given with its conserved first and last residue. The D gene is left open where the match is weak. Only some rows state a clone size, as once, few, many or a class for expanded clones.

TRBV28,.,TRBJ1-4,TRBD1,TGTGCCAGCAGACAGACAGGGGCTACCGAAAAACTGTTTTTT,CASRQTGATEKLFF
TRBV13,.,TRBJ2-2,.,TGTGCCAGCAGTCCCCGGGGAGCCGGGGAGCTGTTTTTT,CASSPRGAGELFF
TRBV7-9,few,TRBJ2-3,.,TGTGCCAGCAGCTCCTGGCCAATGGTGTCGTTGGATACGCAGTATTTT,CASSSWPMVSLDTQYF
TRBV29-1,.,TRBJ2-1,TRBD2,TGCAGCGTAGCAGGGACTAGCGGGGTAGGTGAGCAGTTCTTC,CSVAGTSGVGEQFF
TRBV18,.,TRBJ2-3,.,TGTGCCAGCTCACCTAACACAGATACGCAGTATTTT,CASSPNTDTQYF
TRBV18,.,TRBJ1-5,.,TGTGCCAGCTCATCAACCACATCAGGGTCTGGCAATCAGCCCCAGCATTTT,CASSSTTSGSGNQPQHF
TRBV4-1,.,TRBJ2-5,.,TGCGCCAGCAGCCAAGATCTGGCTTCACCCGAGACCCAGTACTTC,CASSQDLASPETQYF
TRBV4-1,.,TRBJ2-3,TRBD1,TGCGCCAGCAGCCAAGATGGGGACAGGGGTTACACAGATACGCAGTATTTT,CASSQDGDRGYTDTQYF
TRBV28,.,TRBJ1-5,TRBD1,TGTGCCAGCAGTTTAACAGGGGATTATAGCAATCAGCCCCAGCATTTT,CASSLTGDYSNQPQHF
TRBV18,.,TRBJ1-2,.,TGTGCCAGCTCGCTGACTACAGAATCGGGCGGCTACACCTTC,CASSLTTESGGYTF
TRBV5-1,few,TRBJ2-7,TRBD1,TGCGCCAGCAGCTCCACCGGGACAGGGGGCTACGAGCAGTACTTC,CASSSTGTGGYEQYF
TRBV30,.,TRBJ1-2,.,TGTGCCTGGAGTCAGGTTCCCGCTAACTATGGCTACACCTTC,CAWSQVPANYGYTF
TRBV6-1,few,TRBJ1-1,TRBD1,TGTGCCAGCAGCACACAGGGGTCGGCTGAAGCTTTCTTT,CASSTQGSAEAFF
TRBV10-3,.,TRBJ2-3,TRBD2,TGTGCCATCAGTGACCCTAGCGGGGGGGCCGTTAGCACAGATACGCAGTATTTT,CAISDPSGGAVSTDTQYF
TRBV19,.,TRBJ2-1,TRBD2,TGTGCCAGTACTCGGTCTAGCGGGCTGATTAATGAGCAGTTCTTC,CASTRSSGLINEQFF
TRBV5-1,few,TRBJ2-5,TRBD1,TGCGCCAGCAGCTCCCCGGGACAGGATCGGGAGACCCAGTACTTC,CASSSPGQDRETQYF
TRBV7-2,.,TRBJ2-7,TRBD2,TGTGCCAGCAGCCAAGGACTAGCGGACCCCTACGAGCAGTACTTC,CASSQGLADPYEQYF
TRBV5-6,.,TRBJ2-3,TRBD1,TGTGCCAGCAGCTTAGACAGGGTAGCAGATACGCAGTATTTT,CASSLDRVADTQYF
TRBV19,.,TRBJ2-6,TRBD1,TGTGCCAGTAGTAGATTACAGGGGATTAGGGCCAACGTCCTGACTTTC,CASSRLQGIRANVLTF
TRBV2,once,TRBJ2-7,.,TGTGCCAGCAGTACTATCTCCTACGAGCAGTACTTC,CASSTISYEQYF
TRBV5-1,.,TRBJ2-1,TRBD2,TGCGCCAGCAGCTTGGGCGGGGGATCCCTAGCAGATGAGCAGTTCTTC,CASSLGGGSLADEQFF
TRBV4-2,few,TRBJ2-1,TRBD2,TGTGCCAGCAGCCAAGATGGGGGGACTACCCTTCGATCTGGGCAGTTCTTC,CASSQDGGTTLRSGQFF